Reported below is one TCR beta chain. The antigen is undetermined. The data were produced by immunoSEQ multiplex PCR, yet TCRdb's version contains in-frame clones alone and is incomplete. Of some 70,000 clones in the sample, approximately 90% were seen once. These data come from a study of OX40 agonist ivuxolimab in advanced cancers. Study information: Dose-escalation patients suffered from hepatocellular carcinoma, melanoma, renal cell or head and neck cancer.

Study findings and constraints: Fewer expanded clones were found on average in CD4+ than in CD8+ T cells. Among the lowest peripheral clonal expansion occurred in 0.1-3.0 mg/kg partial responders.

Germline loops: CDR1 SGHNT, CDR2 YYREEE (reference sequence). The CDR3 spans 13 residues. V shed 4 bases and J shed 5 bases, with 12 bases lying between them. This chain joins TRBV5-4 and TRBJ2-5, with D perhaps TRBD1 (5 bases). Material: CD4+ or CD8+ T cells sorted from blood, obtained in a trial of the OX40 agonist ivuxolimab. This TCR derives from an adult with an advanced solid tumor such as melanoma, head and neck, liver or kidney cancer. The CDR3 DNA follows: TGTGCCAGCAGCCCGCAGGGTGTGGAGACCCAGTACTTC. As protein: CASSPQGVETQYF.